This T cell receptor beta chain appears in the sequencing data of a study of shared clonotypes between healthy human individuals. Findings and limits, study-wide: Only blood samples were collected, and tissue repertoires likely differ.

Donors, without exception, were Caucasian adults residing in Nashville, Tennessee. To note about this clone: Its antigen is as yet unknown.

DNA from unsorted PBMC was sequenced on ten immunoSEQ deep assay plates. Data came from immunoSEQ multiplex PCR; TCRdb stores just in-frame clones and leaves some out. The data show about 490,000 clones, 70% to 80% seen once. The CDR3 extends over 13 amino acids. Per the germline V gene, CDR1 is MNHEY and CDR2 is SVGAGI. The V end was cut by 5 bases, the J end by 0 bases, with 8 bases between. The sequencing input was PBMCs. This chain uses TRBV6-5 with TRBJ2-7, with D perhaps TRBD2 (5 bases). The TCR sequence derives from a woman between 35 and 50 years old in good health. Some clones in this sample may be carry-over from other donors' samples. The CDR3 region is CASSRGSSYEQYF. The DNA of the CDR3 is TGTGCCAGCAGTCGAGGGTCCTCCTACGAGCAGTACTTC.